The source of this T cell receptor beta chain is a study of cytomegalovirus exposure and HLA in healthy donors. A few counts support this clone. Its antigen is unknown. The donors, nominally healthy at sampling, likely had unrecorded immune exposures. The PCR made use of 60 Vbeta and 13 Jbeta primers. Libraries were prepared by immunoSEQ multiplex PCR; TCRdb keeps only in-frame clonotypes and omits some of them. The profile shows approximately 270,000 clones, roughly 80% of them singletons. Study-wide results and caveats: Prediction of most subjects' HLA-A and HLA-B alleles by TCR beta sequences was reportedly accurate. A previous analysis found most TCR beta V segments productive roughly 90% or roughly 30% of the time. Differences between HLA loci emerged in a later analysis of TCR association rates, with DRB1 most and HLA-C fewest.

Trimming left V 1 base short and J 6 bases short, with 9 bases between. In germline, CDR1 is MGHRA, CDR2 YSYEKL. The length of the CDR3 is 13 residues. V is TRBV4-1 and J is TRBJ1-1; D not certain. The source material was PBMCs. The TCR comes from a girl aged 2-9 years in good health and CMV-seronegative. The CDR3: CASSQVRGAEAFF. The CDR3 DNA is TGCGCCAGCAGCCAAGTCCGCGGGGCTGAAGCTTTCTTT.